The 9 T cell receptor beta chains below were found in one sample sequenced in a study of cytomegalovirus exposure and HLA in healthy donors. Amplification used 60 Vbeta primers and 13 Jbeta primers. Clones were sequenced by immunoSEQ multiplex PCR, and TCRdb holds only the in-frame ones, with some missing. The sample includes under 200,000 clones, roughly two thirds of them seen just once. The sequencing input was PBMCs. All receptors derive from a middle-aged woman in good health and CMV-seropositive.

This sequence joins TRBV28 and TRBJ2-7; D perhaps matches TRBD2 (5 bases). CDR1 is MDHEN and CDR2 is SYDVKM in the germline V gene. This CDR3 has 15 residues. V lost 6 bases and J 0 bases, leaving 15 bases between the germline ends. Written as DNA, the CDR3 is TGTGCCAGCAGCCGCCTGGGGAGCGACTCCTACGAGCAGTACTTC. Its translation is CASSRLGSDSYEQYF.

The chain joins TRBV18 to TRBJ1-2; D gene ambiguous. The CDR3 contains 13 residues. The V end was cut by 3 bases, the J end by 5 bases, with 10 bases between. The germline V gene has CDR1 KGHSH and CDR2 LQKENI. The CDR3 reads CASSPGLLYGYTF. The DNA of the CDR3 is TGTGCCAGCTCACCTGGGTTACTATATGGCTACACCTTC.

The sample holds a few counts of this clone. The chain uses TRBV5-6 and TRBJ1-3; 8 bases line up with TRBD1. The germline V gene encodes CDR1 SGHDT and CDR2 YYEEEE. This CDR3 has 15 residues. The J segment lost 3 bases and the V segment lost 3 bases, leaving 5 bases of the junction unmatched. The CDR3 region is CASSSPTGVGNTIYF. The DNA of the CDR3 is TGTGCCAGCAGCTCCCCGACAGGGGTTGGAAACACCATATATTTT.

V usage is TRBV4-2 and J usage is TRBJ1-4; 12 bases align to TRBD1. V dropped 4 bases and J dropped 3; count of bases not matched to a gene: 9. The CDR3 loop spans 18 amino acids. CDR1 is LGHNA and CDR2 is YNFKEQ in the germline V gene. The CDR3 here is CASSLSGTGGFSNEKLFF. The CDR3 DNA follows: TGTGCCAGCAGCCTTTCCGGGACAGGGGGCTTCTCTAATGAAAAACTGTTTTTT.

This clone appeared a few times. CDR3 region: CASNQGAVSNQPQHF. Written as DNA, the CDR3 is TGTGCCAGCAATCAAGGGGCAGTTAGCAATCAGCCCCAGCATTTT. The chain couples TRBV28 to TRBJ1-5; perhaps TRBD1 as D (5 bases). The germline V and J ends were trimmed by 7 bases and 0 bases, with 13 bases remaining between them. Germline CDR1 is MDHEN and CDR2 is SYDVKM. The CDR3 consists of 15 residues.

The rearrangement links TRBV7-2 to TRBJ2-7, with 7 nucleotides matching TRBD1. The CDR3 is made up of 17 amino acids. Germline assignment: CDR1 SGHTA and CDR2 FQGNSA. The trim removed 1 base at V and 0 bases at J, leaving 9 bases unmatched. The CDR3 protein is CASSLGAGAGGSYEQYF. CDR3 nucleotide sequence: TGTGCCAGCAGCTTAGGCGCCGGGGCAGGGGGCTCCTACGAGCAGTACTTC.

In its sample, this clone was seen once. The J gene is TRBJ2-2, the V gene TRBV7-6, with TRBD1 matching over 10 bases. Germline CDR1 is SGHVS and CDR2 is FNYEAQ. J gave up 3 bases and V 0 bases, and 1 base lay outside the gene matches. The CDR3 loop spans 16 amino acids. This CDR3 reads CASSLAGTGDTGELFF. The CDR3 coding sequence is TGTGCCAGCAGCTTAGCCGGGACAGGGGACACCGGGGAGCTGTTTTTT.

The genes are TRBV6-5 and TRBJ2-5; D not resolved. Per the germline V gene, CDR1 is MNHEY and CDR2 is SVGAGI. CDR3 size: 14 residues. V was clipped by 8 bases and J by 4 bases, with 17 bases between them. CDR3 loop: CASRALIVPETQYF. The DNA for the CDR3 is TGTGCCAGCCGCGCTCTAATAGTGCCAGAGACCCAGTACTTC.

This clone was observed a single time. This chain links TRBV6-5 with TRBJ1-5; 9 bases agree with TRBD1. Trimming removed 5 bases from V and 2 bases from J; junction bases left unmatched: 4. Germline lookup yields CDR1 MNHEY and CDR2 SVGAGI. The CDR3 covers 15 residues. This CDR3 reads CASSTDRGGNQPQHF. Written as DNA, the CDR3 is TGTGCCAGCAGTACGGACAGGGGCGGCAATCAGCCCCAGCATTTT.